The T cell receptor (beta chain) described here comes from a study of CD8 T cells in ankylosing spondylitis. The junction had 14 bases not matched to a gene; V was cut back by 7 bases and J by 8 bases. In germline, CDR1 is SQVTM, CDR2 ANQGSEA. The CDR3 loop spans 16 amino acids. TCRdb recomputed calls from the 5' RACE reads with MiXCR, one row per CDR3 protein. The data hold 250,000 to 350,000 distinct CDR3 sequences, with 20% observed a single time. The sample comprised blood, either unsorted or a sorted T cell fraction (not recorded which). V gene TRBV29-1 combines with J gene TRBJ2-1, with 13 bases identical to TRBD2. The sequence came from a male donor with ankylosing spondylitis or in good health (not recorded which). CDR3 region: CSAHGDGLAGVYEQFF. The CDR3 DNA is TGCAGCGCCCACGGAGACGGACTAGCGGGAGTCTATGAGCAGTTCTTC.